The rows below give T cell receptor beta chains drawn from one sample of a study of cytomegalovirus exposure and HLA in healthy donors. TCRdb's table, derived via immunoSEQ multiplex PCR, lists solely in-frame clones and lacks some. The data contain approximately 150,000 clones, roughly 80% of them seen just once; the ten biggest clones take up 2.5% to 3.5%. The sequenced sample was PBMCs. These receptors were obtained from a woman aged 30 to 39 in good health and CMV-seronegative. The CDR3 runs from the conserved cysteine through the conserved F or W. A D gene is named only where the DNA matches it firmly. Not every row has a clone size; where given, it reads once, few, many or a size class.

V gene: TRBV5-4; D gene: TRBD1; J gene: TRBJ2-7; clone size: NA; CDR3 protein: CASSLTGQAFYEQYF; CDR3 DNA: TGTGCCAGCAGCTTAACAGGACAGGCATTCTACGAGCAGTACTTC
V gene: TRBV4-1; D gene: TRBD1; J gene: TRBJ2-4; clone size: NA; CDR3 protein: CASSPQVGDSNIQYF; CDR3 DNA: TGCGCCAGCAGCCCGCAAGTGGGGGACAGTAACATTCAGTACTTC
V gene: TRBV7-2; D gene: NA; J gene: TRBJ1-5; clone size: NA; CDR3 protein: CASSLGRQNGNQPQHF; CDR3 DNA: TGTGCCAGCAGCTTAGGCAGGCAGAATGGCAATCAGCCCCAGCATTTT
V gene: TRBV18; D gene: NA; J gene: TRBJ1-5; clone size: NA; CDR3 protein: CASSPQIGSNQPQHF; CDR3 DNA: TGTGCCAGCTCACCTCAAATCGGTAGCAATCAGCCCCAGCATTTT
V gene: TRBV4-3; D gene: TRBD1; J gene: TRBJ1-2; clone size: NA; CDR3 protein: CASSHGTGGNGYTF; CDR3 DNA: TGCGCCAGCAGCCACGGGACAGGGGGCAATGGCTACACCTTC
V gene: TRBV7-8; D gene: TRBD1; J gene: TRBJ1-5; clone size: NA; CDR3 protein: CASSLQQGGQPQHF; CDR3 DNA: TGTGCCAGCAGTCTTCAACAGGGGGGTCAGCCCCAGCATTTT
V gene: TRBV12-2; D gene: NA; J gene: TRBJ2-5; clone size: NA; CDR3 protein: CASRAYPGRLAPGRETQYF; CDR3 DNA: TGTGCAAGTCGCGCCTATCCGGGCCGACTAGCTCCTGGGAGGGAGACCCAGTACTTC
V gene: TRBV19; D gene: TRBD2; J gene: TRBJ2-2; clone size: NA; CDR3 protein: CASTGTSGYTGELFF; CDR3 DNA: TGTGCCAGCACCGGGACTAGCGGATACACCGGGGAGCTGTTTTTT
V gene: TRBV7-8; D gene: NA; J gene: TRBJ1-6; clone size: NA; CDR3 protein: CASSLVRGYAASYNSPLHF; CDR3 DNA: TGTGCCAGCAGCTTAGTCCGGGGGTACGCCGCCTCCTATAATTCACCCCTCCACTTT
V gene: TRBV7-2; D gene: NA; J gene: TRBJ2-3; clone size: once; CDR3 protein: CASSGRPGLSTDTQYF; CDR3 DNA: TGTGCCAGCAGCGGACGACCTGGACTTAGCACAGATACGCAGTATTTT
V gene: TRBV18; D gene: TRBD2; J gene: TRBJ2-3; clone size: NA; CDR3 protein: CASSPLGRAGTDTQYF; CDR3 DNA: TGTGCCAGCTCACCATTAGGGAGGGCCGGGACAGATACGCAGTATTTT
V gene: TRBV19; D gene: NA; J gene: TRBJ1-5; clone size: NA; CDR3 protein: CASSIGQSKPSGNQPQHF; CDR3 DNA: TGTGCCAGTAGTATCGGGCAGTCAAAACCATCAGGGAATCAGCCCCAGCATTTT
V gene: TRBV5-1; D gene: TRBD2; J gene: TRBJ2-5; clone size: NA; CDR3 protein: CASSRGVWSEPSYF; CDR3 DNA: TGCGCCAGCAGCCGGGGGGTGTGGAGTGAGCCGTCGTACTTC
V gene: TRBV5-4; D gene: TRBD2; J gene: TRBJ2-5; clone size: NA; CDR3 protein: CASSRGLAGVEETQYF; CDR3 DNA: TGTGCCAGCAGCCGAGGACTAGCGGGGGTGGAAGAGACCCAGTACTTC
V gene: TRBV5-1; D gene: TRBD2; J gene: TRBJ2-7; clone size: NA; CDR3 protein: CASSPGGGPDEQYF; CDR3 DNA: TGCGCCAGCAGCCCGGGGGGGGGCCCCGACGAGCAGTACTTC
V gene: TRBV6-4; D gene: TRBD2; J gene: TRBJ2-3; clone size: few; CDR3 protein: CASSAAGGSTDTQYF; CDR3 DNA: TGTGCCAGCAGTGCCGCGGGGGGGTCCACAGATACGCAGTATTTT
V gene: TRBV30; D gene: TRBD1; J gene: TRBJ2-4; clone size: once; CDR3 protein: CAWSSWTGKLSAKNIQYF; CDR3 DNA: TGTGCCTGGAGCAGTTGGACAGGAAAACTATCAGCCAAAAACATTCAGTACTTC
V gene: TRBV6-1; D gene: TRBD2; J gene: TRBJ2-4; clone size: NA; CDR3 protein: CASSELAGEINIQYF; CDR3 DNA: TGTGCCAGCAGTGAACTGGCGGGAGAAATAAACATTCAGTACTTC
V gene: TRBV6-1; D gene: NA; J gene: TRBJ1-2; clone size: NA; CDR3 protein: CASSESLDGYTF; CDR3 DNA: TGTGCCAGCAGTGAAAGTCTAGACGGCTACACCTTC
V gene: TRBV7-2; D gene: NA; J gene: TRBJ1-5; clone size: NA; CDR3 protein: CASSLFGSGNQRPQHF; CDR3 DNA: TGTGCCAGCAGCTTATTCGGCAGCGGCAATCAGCGGCCCCAGCATTTT
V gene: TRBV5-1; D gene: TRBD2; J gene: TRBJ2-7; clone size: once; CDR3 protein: CASSLDSGGIYEQYF; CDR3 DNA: TGCGCCAGCAGCTTGGATAGCGGGGGGATCTACGAGCAGTACTTC
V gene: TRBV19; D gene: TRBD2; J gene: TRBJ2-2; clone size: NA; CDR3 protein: CASRVGLAGGPGGELFF; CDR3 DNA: TGTGCCAGTAGAGTGGGACTAGCGGGAGGGCCGGGCGGGGAGCTGTTTTTT
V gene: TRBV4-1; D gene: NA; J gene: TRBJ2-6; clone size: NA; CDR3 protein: CASSQEGPGLGNVLTF; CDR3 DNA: TGCGCCAGCAGCCAAGAGGGTCCAGGGTTGGGCAACGTCCTGACTTTC
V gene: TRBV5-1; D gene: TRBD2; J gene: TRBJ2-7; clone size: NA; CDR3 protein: CASSLGREIYEQYF; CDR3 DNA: TGCGCCAGCAGCTTGGGGCGGGAGATCTACGAGCAGTACTTC
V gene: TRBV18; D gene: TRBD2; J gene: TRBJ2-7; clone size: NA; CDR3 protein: CASSPSSGSAHEQYF; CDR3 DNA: TGTGCCAGCTCACCATCTAGCGGGAGTGCTCACGAGCAGTACTTC
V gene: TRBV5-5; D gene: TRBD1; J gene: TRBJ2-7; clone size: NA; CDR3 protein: CASSFTYRGPEQYF; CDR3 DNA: TGTGCCAGCAGCTTTACATACAGGGGCCCCGAGCAGTACTTC
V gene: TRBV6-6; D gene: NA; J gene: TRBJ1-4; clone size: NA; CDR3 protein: CASSYSRGTNEKLFF; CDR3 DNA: TGTGCCAGCAGTTACTCCCGGGGGACTAATGAAAAACTGTTTTTT